These 14 T cell receptor beta chains originate from one sample sequenced in a study of early T cells in non-severe SARS-CoV-2 infection (dated by TCRdb to the early 2020s). The method was 5' RACE. TCRdb records NextSeq 500 as the sequencer. TCRdb reprocessed the public reads (quality trimming at Q25 with fastp, clone calling with MiXCR) and kept in-frame beta chains. Every distinct CDR3 protein forms one entry, paired with its most common genes and DNA. The table for this sample lists about 40,000 distinct CDR3 sequences; roughly 6% of them were counted only once. In total, the top ten clones hold around 7.7% of the sample. This material consisted of whole blood, taken at baseline. The receptor set was obtained from an adult who was a healthcare worker with PCR-confirmed SARS-CoV-2 infection or an uninfected control (not recorded which).

CDR3 nucleotides: TGTGCCAGCAGCTCGGGACAGGCGAATCAGCCCCAGCATTTT. Translated, it gives CASSSGQANQPQHF. The chain has TRBV11-2 and TRBJ1-5; 8 bases map to TRBD1. CDR3 length equals 14 residues. Germline V lookup: CDR1 SGHAT, CDR2 FQNNGV. V lost 4 bases, J lost 4 bases, and 3 bases stayed unmatched.

The rearrangement joins TRBV2 to TRBJ1-3, with a possible D match to TRBD1 (6 bases). Germline-derived CDR1 and CDR2 are SNHLY and FYNNEI. Deletions cut 6 bases from V and 4 bases from J, with 16 bases between. This CDR3 region has 15 residues. The CDR3 protein is CASRQTGTQGNTIYF. DNA of the CDR3: TGTGCCAGCAGACAGACCGGGACACAAGGAAACACCATATATTTT.

This clonotype was counted many times. This chain uses TRBV6-5 with TRBJ2-4, with TRBD1 matching over 9 bases. CDR3 length equals 14 residues. J was trimmed by 8 bases and V by 6 bases; bases with no gene match: 8. The germline V gene encodes CDR1 MNHEY and CDR2 SVGAGI. The CDR3 DNA sequence: TGTGCCAGCAGGCCCGACAGGGGGTTAGACATTCAGTACTTC. Translating it yields CASRPDRGLDIQYF.

This chain connects TRBV2 to TRBJ2-3; maybe TRBD2 (5 bases). The V gene lost 3 bases and the J gene lost 3 bases, with 13 bases spanning the gap. CDR1 is SNHLY, CDR2 FYNNEI, per germline. The CDR3 consists of 15 residues. CDR3: CASSDPERVTDTQYF. In nucleotides, the CDR3 is TGTGCCAGCAGTGACCCGGAGAGGGTTACAGATACGCAGTATTTT.

This clonotype occurred many times. V is TRBV28 and J is TRBJ2-5; D perhaps matches TRBD1 (5 bases). This CDR3 has 15 residues. The germline V and J ends were trimmed by 6 bases and 2 bases, with 16 bases remaining between them. Looked up from germline, CDR1 is MDHEN and CDR2 is SYDVKM. In DNA, the CDR3 is TGTGCCAGCAGGCCGGCGACAGTCAGACAAGAGACCCAGTACTTC. Amino acids: CASRPATVRQETQYF.

This clonotype was counted ten times or more. The chain combines TRBV13 with TRBJ1-2, with D possibly being TRBD1 (6 bases). CDR1 and CDR2 from the germline V gene are PRHDT and FYEKMQ (reference sequence). V lost 0 bases, J lost 2 bases, and 7 bases lay in between. This CDR3 has 14 residues. In DNA form, the CDR3 reads TGTGCCAGCAGCTTAGGGGACAGAAACTATGGCTACACCTTC. Its translation is CASSLGDRNYGYTF.

This clonotype was observed many times. The genes are TRBV11-2 and TRBJ1-1; D is possibly TRBD1 (6 bases). V was pared by 4 bases and J by 2 bases, with 8 bases between. This CDR3 region has 13 residues. The germline V gene has CDR1 SGHAT and CDR2 FQNNGV. CDR3 sequence: CASSYRANTEAFF. The CDR3 DNA is TGTGCCAGCAGCTACAGGGCCAACACTGAAGCTTTCTTT.

The table lists this clonotype with many counts. The chain links TRBV21-1 to TRBJ1-6. TRBV21-1 represents a pseudogene. This CDR3 comprises 16 residues. CDR3 in amino acids: CASPEYRSSYNSPLHF. As DNA, the CDR3 is TGTGCCAGCCCCGAATACAGAAGCTCCTATAATTCACCCCTCCACTTT.

In this sample, this clonotype turned up many times. The chain uses TRBV6-2 or TRBV6-3 and TRBJ1-2; unclear D gene. Germline V lookup: CDR1 MNHEY, CDR2 SVGEGT. Trimming took off 7 bases at V and 4 bases at J, with 16 bases between the two ends. This CDR3 region has 14 residues. The CDR3 DNA reads TGTGCCAGCACCCCGGACGTAGGATCCTATGGCTACACCTTC. This translates into CASTPDVGSYGYTF.

This clonotype was found many times. The chain's CDR3 is CSARFRYEQYF. CDR3 coding DNA: TGCAGTGCTAGATTTCGTTACGAGCAGTACTTC. This chain links TRBV20-1 with TRBJ2-7; no firm D call. The germline V gene has CDR1 DFQATT and CDR2 SNEGSKA (reference sequence). This CDR3 has 11 amino acids. The V and J ends lost 2 bases and 4 bases respectively, with 6 bases between them.

This clonotype came up many times. The rearrangement joins TRBV12-3 or TRBV12-4 to TRBJ1-1; D not resolved. V was pared by 6 bases and J by 4 bases, with 12 bases between. The CDR3 loop spans 13 amino acids. CDR3 in amino acids: CASSIDGGTEAFF. The DNA for the CDR3 is TGTGCCAGCAGCATCGATGGTGGCACTGAAGCTTTCTTT.

Only a few counts were recorded for this clonotype. The chain carries TRBV7-9 and TRBJ2-1; 7 bases align to TRBD2. The germline CDR1 and CDR2 sequences are SEHNR and FQNEAQ (reference sequence). With V trimmed by 0 bases and J by 4 bases, 6 bases remained unmatched. CDR3 length: 16 residues. The CDR3 DNA is TGTGCCAGCAGCTTAGCGCGCGGGGGTTCTTACAATGAGCAGTTCTTC. Amino acids: CASSLARGGSYNEQFF.

In its sample, this clonotype was seen many times. V is TRBV9 and J is TRBJ2-2; 7 bases match TRBD2. This CDR3 spans 16 amino acids. The V segment lost 0 bases and the J segment 0 bases; nucleotides outside the gene matches: 2. The germline V gene encodes CDR1 SGDLS and CDR2 YYNGEE. As DNA, the CDR3 is TGTGCCAGCAGCGTAGAGGCGGGAGCGAACACCGGGGAGCTGTTTTTT. Translation: CASSVEAGANTGELFF.

This clonotype was detected ten times or more. V gene TRBV2 combines with J gene TRBJ1-1, with 7 bases aligning to TRBD1. Germline V gives CDR1 SNHLY, CDR2 FYNNEI. Germline trimming cut 7 bases from V and 8 bases from J; bases unmatched to any gene: 1. This CDR3 has 10 residues. This CDR3 reads CASTDREAFF. The CDR3, as DNA: TGTGCCAGCACGGACAGGGAAGCTTTCTTT.